A single sample is the source of the 31 T cell receptor beta chains below, sequenced in a study of cytomegalovirus exposure and HLA in healthy donors. Clones were read by immunoSEQ multiplex PCR, and TCRdb kept only the in-frame ones, dropping some. The table records 100,000 or so clones, more than 75% of them present only once. The specimen sequenced was PBMCs. The receptor set was obtained from a young man in good health and CMV-seropositive.

This chain uses TRBV29-1 with TRBJ2-7, with TRBD1 matching over 7 bases. CDR3 length equals 13 residues. Losses at the gene ends were 5 bases for V and 3 bases for J; bases not matched to a gene: 7. Germline V gene data show CDR1 as SQVTM and CDR2 as ANQGSEA. In DNA, the CDR3 is TGCAGCGTTACAGGGGAAAAGGTCTACGAGCAGTACTTC. As protein: CSVTGEKVYEQYF.

The chain links TRBV29-1 to TRBJ2-7; D possibly corresponds to TRBD2 (6 bases). V dropped 7 bases and J dropped 7 bases, with 23 bases sitting between them. Germline assignment: CDR1 SQVTM and CDR2 ANQGSEA. The CDR3 is made up of 14 amino acids. CDR3 residues: CSATPPDGREEQYF. CDR3 in DNA: TGCAGCGCGACACCACCCGACGGACGGGAGGAGCAGTACTTC.

The V gene is TRBV7-2, the J gene TRBJ1-5, with TRBD1 matching 7 bases. CDR1 and CDR2 from the germline V gene are SGHTA and FQGNSA. CDR3 length: 16 amino acids. The ends lost 1 base at V and 3 bases at J; junction bases unmatched: 6. CDR3: CASSLEGGLNNQPQHF. In DNA form, the CDR3 reads TGTGCCAGCAGCTTAGAAGGGGGCCTGAACAATCAGCCCCAGCATTTT.

The chain is built from TRBV5-1 and TRBJ2-7, with 10 nucleotides matching TRBD1. The CDR3 has 15 residues. Germline lookup yields CDR1 SGHRS and CDR2 YFSETQ. V was clipped by 2 bases and J by 6 bases; unmatched bases: 8. The CDR3 loop reads CASSLGTGAGSEQYF. The CDR3 DNA sequence: TGCGCCAGCAGCTTAGGGACAGGGGCGGGTAGCGAGCAGTACTTC.

This clone was seen a few times. The rearrangement links TRBV4-3 to TRBJ2-7; unclear D gene. V lost 4 bases, J lost 3 bases, and 13 bases lay in between. This CDR3 contains 14 residues. CDR1 LGHNA and CDR2 YSLEER come from the germline V gene. The CDR3 nucleotides are TGCGCCAGCAGCCCCTCAGCAACTAACTACGAGCAGTACTTC. Translation: CASSPSATNYEQYF.

The chain joins TRBV19 to TRBJ1-6, with 7 bases matching TRBD1. Trimming removed 2 bases from V and 7 bases from J; junction bases left unmatched: 5. The CDR3 extends over 15 amino acids. The germline gives CDR1 LNHDA, CDR2 SQIVND (reference sequence). CDR3 DNA sequence: TGTGCCAGTAGTATATCGACAGGGTCCAATTCACCCCTCCACTTT. Translated: CASSISTGSNSPLHF.

This clone showed up just a few times. The gene calls are TRBV5-4 and TRBJ2-1, with D tentatively TRBD2 (6 bases). Germline assignment: CDR1 SGHNT and CDR2 YYREEE (reference sequence). Trimming pared 2 bases from V and 9 bases from J, leaving 18 bases between. The CDR3 totals 15 residues. The CDR3 is CASSFGSGGYGEQFF. The DNA for the CDR3 is TGTGCCAGCAGCTTTGGTAGCGGAGGGTACGGTGAGCAGTTCTTC.

The V and J genes are TRBV6-1 and TRBJ2-1, with TRBD2 identical over 7 bases. The V gene's germline CDR1 is MNHNS and CDR2 SASEGT. The CDR3 length is 16 residues. Trimming took 4 bases from V and 3 from J; bases not matched to a gene: 9. The CDR3 DNA sequence: TGTGCCAGCAGTGTAAATACGGGACTATACTACAATGAGCAGTTCTTC. Amino acid sequence: CASSVNTGLYYNEQFF.

The rearrangement uses TRBV7-9 and TRBJ2-7; perhaps TRBD1 as D (7 bases). The CDR3 consists of 16 residues. Looked up from germline, CDR1 is SEHNR and CDR2 is FQNEAQ (reference sequence). Trimming pared 5 bases from V and 2 bases from J, leaving 19 bases between. The CDR3 region is CASSTAGQTSPYEQYF. The CDR3, as DNA: TGTGCCAGCAGCACGGCGGGACAGACCTCCCCCTACGAGCAGTACTTC.

The V gene is TRBV18, the J gene TRBJ2-2; 7 positions match TRBD1. The CDR3 consists of 15 residues. Trimming removed 2 bases from V and 1 base from J; junction bases left unmatched: 1. Germline V gene data show CDR1 as KGHSH and CDR2 as LQKENI. As DNA, the CDR3 is TGTGCCAGCTCACCAAGACAGGGGAACACCGGGGAGCTGTTTTTT. It translates to CASSPRQGNTGELFF.

The rearrangement joins TRBV5-4 to TRBJ1-2, with 9 bases identical to TRBD1. Germline CDR1 reads SGHNT; CDR2 reads YYREEE (reference sequence). V was pared by 4 bases and J by 7 bases, with 11 bases of the junction left unmatched. The CDR3 is made up of 15 amino acids. CDR3 sequence reads: CASSTPRDRDVGYTF. The CDR3 DNA follows: TGTGCCAGCAGCACACCCCGGGACAGGGATGTTGGCTACACCTTC.

The V call is TRBV19, the J call TRBJ2-5; 9 nucleotides agree with TRBD1. CDR3 length equals 16 residues. J gave up 5 bases and V 3 bases, and 10 bases lay outside the gene matches. Germline V gives CDR1 LNHDA, CDR2 SQIVND (reference sequence). CDR3 residues: CASSMNAGTGWETQYF. The DNA of the CDR3 is TGTGCCAGTAGTATGAACGCCGGGACAGGGTGGGAGACCCAGTACTTC.

J is TRBJ2-3 and V is TRBV28; 9 bases are shared with TRBD2. Germline assignment: CDR1 MDHEN and CDR2 SYDVKM. After removal of 2 bases from V and 0 bases from J, the junction contained 6 bases not matched to a gene. The CDR3 runs 17 residues. The CDR3 region has the DNA TGTGCCAGCAGTTTACCGCTAGCGGGACTCAGCACAGATACGCAGTATTTT. Encoded protein: CASSLPLAGLSTDTQYF.

The V gene is TRBV6-5, the J gene TRBJ1-4; D gene ambiguous. The germline gives CDR1 MNHEY, CDR2 SVGAGI. This CDR3 is built from 16 residues. The germline V and J ends were trimmed by 0 bases and 4 bases, with 12 bases remaining between them. The CDR3 nucleotides are TGTGCCAGCAGTTACTCGATTTCCGCGGATAATGAAAAACTGTTTTTT. Translating it yields CASSYSISADNEKLFF.

This chain connects TRBV29-1 to TRBJ2-7, with 10 bases aligning to TRBD1. This CDR3 spans 13 amino acids. The germline gives CDR1 SQVTM, CDR2 ANQGSEA. V shed 3 bases and J 4 bases; nucleotides not matched to a gene: 3. The CDR3 here is CSVEGQGRYEQYF. DNA of the CDR3: TGCAGCGTTGAGGGACAGGGGAGGTACGAGCAGTACTTC.

This chain links TRBV14 with TRBJ2-7, with TRBD1 matching 8 bases. This CDR3 contains 16 residues. Trimming took 1 base from V and 3 from J; bases not matched to a gene: 8. Germline values: CDR1 SGHDN, CDR2 FVKESK. CDR3 nucleotide sequence: TGTGCCAGCAGCCAAGGAGCTCGGACAGGGCTCTACGAGCAGTACTTC. Amino acids: CASSQGARTGLYEQYF.

The CDR3 nucleotides read TGTGCCAGCAGCCCCACAGGGTTGAATAACAATGAGCAGTTCTTC. Encoded protein: CASSPTGLNNNEQFF. The chain joins TRBV28 to TRBJ2-1, with D tentatively TRBD1 (6 bases). The CDR3 loop spans 15 amino acids. Germline V lookup: CDR1 MDHEN, CDR2 SYDVKM. V was clipped by 6 bases and J by 5 bases, with 17 bases between them.

V and J are TRBV7-2 and TRBJ2-5, with a possible D match to TRBD2 (6 bases). Trimming took 5 bases from V and 5 from J, leaving 9 bases between them. The germline gives CDR1 SGHTA, CDR2 FQGNSA. The CDR3 has 12 residues. Here the CDR3 DNA reads TGTGCCAGCAGCGGGACTGGGGAGACCCAGTACTTC. It encodes CASSGTGETQYF.

The rearrangement joins TRBV29-1 to TRBJ2-3; TRBD1 agrees at 8 bases. V was pared by 5 bases and J by 4 bases, with 8 bases of the junction left unmatched. The CDR3 extends over 14 amino acids. CDR1 and CDR2 from the germline V gene are SQVTM and ANQGSEA. The DNA of the CDR3 is TGCAGCGTTCCGACAGGGGTCTCTGCAGATACGCAGTATTTT. Protein sequence: CSVPTGVSADTQYF.

The chain recombines TRBV5-1 with TRBJ2-2, with D possibly being TRBD1 (5 bases). This CDR3 contains 16 residues. V gave up 2 bases and J gave up 5 bases, with 16 bases separating them. CDR1 and CDR2 from the germline V gene are SGHRS and YFSETQ. This chain's CDR3 is CASSFPGSEGTGELFF. The DNA for the CDR3 is TGCGCCAGCAGCTTCCCAGGGTCCGAAGGAACCGGGGAGCTGTTTTTT.

The J gene is TRBJ2-5, the V gene TRBV4-2; a possible D gene is TRBD1 (7 bases). Germline CDR1 LGHNA, CDR2 YNFKEQ. Trimming took 4 bases from V and 2 from J, leaving 14 bases between them. The CDR3 loop spans 15 amino acids. The CDR3 region has the DNA TGTGCCAGCAGCCTGAGACAGGGACTTCAAGAGACCCAGTACTTC. Translated: CASSLRQGLQETQYF.

The chain couples TRBV29-1 to TRBJ1-2; a weak D match, TRBD1 (6 bases). This CDR3 region has 13 residues. Trimming shortened V by 6 bases and J by 8 bases, and 19 bases separated the two germline ends. The germline CDR1 and CDR2 sequences are SQVTM and ANQGSEA. CDR3 sequence reads: CSVIPGTLEGYTF. As DNA, the CDR3 is TGCAGCGTGATCCCCGGGACACTAGAAGGCTACACCTTC.

V is TRBV5-8 and J is TRBJ2-1; 8 bases match TRBD2. Losses at the gene ends were 4 bases for V and 2 bases for J; bases not matched to a gene: 2. This CDR3 contains 14 residues. Germline V gene lookup returns CDR1 SGHTS and CDR2 YDEGEE. The CDR3 DNA is TGTGCCAGCAGCGAGCGGGAGCCCTACAATGAGCAGTTCTTC. Residues: CASSEREPYNEQFF.

The chain couples TRBV6-5 to TRBJ1-1, with D unresolved. CDR3 size: 13 residues. Trimming left V 2 bases short and J 4 bases short, with 8 bases between. Germline V gene lookup returns CDR1 MNHEY and CDR2 SVGAGI. The CDR3 bases are TGTGCCAGCAGTTACCGGGAGGGCACTGAAGCTTTCTTT. This encodes CASSYREGTEAFF.

In its sample, this clone was seen once. V usage is TRBV18 and J usage is TRBJ2-1; 7 bases fit TRBD1. Germline-derived CDR1 and CDR2 are KGHSH and LQKENI. V shed 4 bases and J 7 bases; nucleotides not matched to a gene: 10. The CDR3 is made up of 15 amino acids. The CDR3 region has the DNA TGTGCCAGCTCACTCGGACAGGTCGGTGCGAATGAGCAGTTCTTC. Translation gives CASSLGQVGANEQFF.

The chain couples TRBV5-1 to TRBJ2-7; perhaps TRBD1 as D (7 bases). In germline, CDR1 is SGHRS, CDR2 YFSETQ. The CDR3 extends over 15 amino acids. V was cut by 4 bases and J by 7 bases, with 21 bases left in between. The CDR3, as DNA: TGCGCCAGCAGCCCGGTAGGGGGCGGGACGGGAGAGCAGTACTTC. It translates to CASSPVGGGTGEQYF.

The chain uses TRBV9 and TRBJ2-7; 8 bases match TRBD2. The CDR3 extends over 17 amino acids. J was trimmed by 0 bases and V by 0 bases; bases with no gene match: 8. The germline V gene has CDR1 SGDLS and CDR2 YYNGEE. The CDR3 nucleotides read TGTGCCAGCAGCGTAGGACGAAGCGGGAGCAACTCCTACGAGCAGTACTTC. Its translation: CASSVGRSGSNSYEQYF.

The chain has TRBV6-1 and TRBJ2-1; the D gene is possibly TRBD1 (5 bases). This CDR3 spans 14 amino acids. V shed 3 bases and J shed 7 bases, with 13 bases lying between them. Per the germline V gene, CDR1 is MNHNS and CDR2 is SASEGT. The CDR3 is CASSDFDSRNEQFF. CDR3 sequence (DNA): TGTGCCAGCAGTGACTTCGACAGTAGGAATGAGCAGTTCTTC.

The rearrangement joins TRBV29-1 to TRBJ2-7, with D tentatively TRBD2 (5 bases). Trimming took off 0 bases at V and 4 bases at J, with 22 bases between the two ends. Germline-derived CDR1 and CDR2 are SQVTM and ANQGSEA. The CDR3 contains 17 residues. The CDR3 here is CSVEDPPRTSRSYEQYF. For the CDR3, the DNA is TGCAGCGTTGAAGACCCGCCGAGGACTTCTAGAAGTTACGAGCAGTACTTC.

The chain carries TRBV2 and TRBJ2-3, with TRBD2 matching over 7 bases. Germline V gives CDR1 SNHLY, CDR2 FYNNEI. With V trimmed by 4 bases and J by 3 bases, 7 bases remained unmatched. This CDR3 has 15 amino acids. The CDR3 sequence is CASSGSGGWTDTQYF. DNA for the CDR3: TGTGCCAGCAGTGGCTCCGGGGGGTGGACAGATACGCAGTATTTT.

This chain joins TRBV23-1 and TRBJ2-7; 10 bases line up with TRBD2. TRBV23-1 is noted as an ORF with a role that remains uncertain. V shed 2 bases, J shed 7 bases, and the junction held 11 bases outside the gene matches. The CDR3 is 16 amino acids. The CDR3 DNA reads TGCGCCAGCAGTCAACGGCTAGCGGGGGACTCCTGGGAGCAGTACTTC. Translated, it gives CASSQRLAGDSWEQYF.